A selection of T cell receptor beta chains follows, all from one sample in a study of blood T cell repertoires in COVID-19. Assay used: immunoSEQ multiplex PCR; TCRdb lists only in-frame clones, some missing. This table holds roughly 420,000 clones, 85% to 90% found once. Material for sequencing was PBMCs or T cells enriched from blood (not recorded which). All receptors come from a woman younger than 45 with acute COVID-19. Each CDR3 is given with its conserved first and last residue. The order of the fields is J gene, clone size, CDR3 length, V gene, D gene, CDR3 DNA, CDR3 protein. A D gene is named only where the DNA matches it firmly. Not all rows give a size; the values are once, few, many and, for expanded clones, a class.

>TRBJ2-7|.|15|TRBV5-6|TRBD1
TGTGCCAGCAGCTCGCCTGCGACAGGGTGGGGTGAGCAGTACTTC
CASSSPATGWGEQYF
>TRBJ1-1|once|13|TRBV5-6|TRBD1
TGTGCCAGCAGCGTACTCAGGGGGTCTGTGGCTTTCTTT
CASSVLRGSVAFF
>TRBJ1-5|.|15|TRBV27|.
TGTGCCAGCAGTTTCGACCGGGAGGGCAATCAGCCCCAGCATTTT
CASSFDREGNQPQHF
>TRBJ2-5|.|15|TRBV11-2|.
TGTGCCAGCAGCTTAGACCTCGGGGTACCCGAGACCCAGTACTTC
CASSLDLGVPETQYF
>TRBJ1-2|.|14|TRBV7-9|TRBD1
TGTGCCAGCAGCGCACGACAGGGAAACTATGGCTACACCTTC
CASSARQGNYGYTF
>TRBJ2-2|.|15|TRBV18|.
TGTGCCAGCTCACCTTGGAGGGAAAACACCGGGGAGCTGTTTTTT
CASSPWRENTGELFF
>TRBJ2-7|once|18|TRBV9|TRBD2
TGTGCCAGCAGCGTCGGGCTTGAGGCTAGCGGTCGCTCCTACGAGCAGTACTTC
CASSVGLEASGRSYEQYF
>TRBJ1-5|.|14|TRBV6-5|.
TGTGCCAGCAGTATTGACAGACTCAATCAGCCCCAGCATTTT
CASSIDRLNQPQHF
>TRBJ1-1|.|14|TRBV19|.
TGTGCCAGTAGTATCCATCGGGGGGTCACTGAAGCTTTCTTT
CASSIHRGVTEAFF
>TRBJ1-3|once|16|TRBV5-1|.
TGCGCCAGCAGCTTGGGCAGTGCCATCTCTGGAAACACCATATATTTT
CASSLGSAISGNTIYF
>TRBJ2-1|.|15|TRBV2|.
TGTGCCAGCAGTGTGACTAGTACAGCCTACAATGAGCAGTTCTTC
CASSVTSTAYNEQFF
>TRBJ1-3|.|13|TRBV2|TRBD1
TGTGCCAGCCTGGACAGGGGACGAAACACCATATATTTT
CASLDRGRNTIYF